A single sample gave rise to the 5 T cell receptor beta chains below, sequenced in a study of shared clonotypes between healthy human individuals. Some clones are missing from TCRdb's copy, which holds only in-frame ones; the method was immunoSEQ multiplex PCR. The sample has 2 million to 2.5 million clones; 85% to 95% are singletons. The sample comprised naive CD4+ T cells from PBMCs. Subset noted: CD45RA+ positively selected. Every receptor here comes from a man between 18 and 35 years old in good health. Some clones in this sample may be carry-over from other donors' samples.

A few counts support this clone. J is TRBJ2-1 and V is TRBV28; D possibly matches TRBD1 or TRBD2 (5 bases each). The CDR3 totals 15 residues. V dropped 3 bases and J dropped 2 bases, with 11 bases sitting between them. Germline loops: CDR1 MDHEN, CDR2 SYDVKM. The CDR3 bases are TGTGCCAGCAGTTTGAGGGGCGGAACCTACAATGAGCAGTTCTTC. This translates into CASSLRGGTYNEQFF.

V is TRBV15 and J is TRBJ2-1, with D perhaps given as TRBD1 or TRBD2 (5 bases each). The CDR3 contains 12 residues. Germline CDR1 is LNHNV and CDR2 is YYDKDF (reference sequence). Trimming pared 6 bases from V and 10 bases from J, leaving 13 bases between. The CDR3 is CATSSGRGEQFF. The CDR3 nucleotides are TGTGCCACCAGTTCGGGGCGAGGGGAGCAGTTCTTC.

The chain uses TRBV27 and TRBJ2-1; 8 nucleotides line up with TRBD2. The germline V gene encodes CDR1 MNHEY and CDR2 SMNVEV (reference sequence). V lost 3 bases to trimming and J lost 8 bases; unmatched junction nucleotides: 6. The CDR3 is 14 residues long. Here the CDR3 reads CASSFTGRAHEQFF. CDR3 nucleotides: TGTGCCAGCAGTTTTACCGGGAGGGCCCATGAGCAGTTCTTC.

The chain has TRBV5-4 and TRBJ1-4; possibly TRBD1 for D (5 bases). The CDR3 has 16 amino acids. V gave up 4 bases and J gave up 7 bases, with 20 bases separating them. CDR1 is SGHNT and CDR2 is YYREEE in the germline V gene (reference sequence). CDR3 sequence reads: CASSPIGGAQGEKLFF. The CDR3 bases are TGTGCCAGCAGCCCCATCGGTGGGGCTCAGGGTGAAAAACTGTTTTTT.

Written as DNA, the CDR3 is TGCGCCAGCAGCTTCTTTAGGCAAGAGACCCAGTACTTC. Translated, it gives CASSFFRQETQYF. V usage is TRBV5-1 and J usage is TRBJ2-5, with D unclear. CDR1 SGHRS and CDR2 YFSETQ come from the germline V gene. CDR3 length: 13 amino acids. V gave up 2 bases and J gave up 2 bases, with 7 bases separating them.